These 25 T cell receptor beta chains share one sample of origin, sequenced in a study of identical twins. Each CDR3 protein gets one entry after TCRdb re-called the 5' RACE reads with MiXCR. The sample has some 1,700,000 distinct CDR3 sequences; about 31% are singletons. What was sequenced was cord blood. These receptors originate from a newborn girl in good health.

This clonotype was counted at least ten times. At one end, the junction sequence differs from germline, possibly due to a read error. J is TRBJ2-4 and V is TRBV5-1; D is ambiguous. This CDR3 has 14 residues. Looked up from germline, CDR1 is SGHRS and CDR2 is YFSETQ. The CDR3 loop reads CASSLSLAKNIQYF. In DNA form, the CDR3 reads TGTGCCAGCAGTTTGAGCCTAGCCAAAAACATTCAGTACTTC. Full variable domain (outside the CDR3, taken from reference TRBV5-1 and TRBJ2-4): KAGVTQTPRYLIKTRGQQVTLSCSPISGHRSVSWYQQTPGQGLQFLFEYFSETQRNKGNFPGRFSGRQFSNSRSEMNVSTLELGDSALYLCASSLSLAKNIQYFGAGTRLSVL.

The genes are TRBV20-1 and TRBJ1-4; D is possibly TRBD1 (6 bases). V lost 1 base, J lost 2 bases, and 17 bases lay in between. Germline values: CDR1 DFQATT, CDR2 SNEGSKA (reference sequence). The CDR3 spans 17 residues. CDR3 amino acids: CSARGRGGQGTNEKLFF. The CDR3 DNA reads TGCAGTGCTAGAGGCCGAGGGGGGCAGGGGACTAATGAAAAACTGTTTTTT.

The J gene is TRBJ2-1, the V gene TRBV4-2; 7 nucleotides line up with TRBD2. CDR1 and CDR2 (germline): LGHNA, YNFKEQ. The CDR3 is 15 amino acids. V lost 3 bases to trimming and J lost 5 bases; unmatched junction nucleotides: 7. The CDR3 here is CASSQKAGRHNEQFF. In DNA, the CDR3 is TGTGCCAGCAGCCAGAAAGCCGGGAGGCACAATGAGCAGTTCTTC.

This clonotype was seen more than once but under ten times. The chain carries TRBV7-2 and TRBJ2-7, with TRBD2 as a possible D gene (6 bases). Trimming shortened V by 4 bases and J by 3 bases, and 13 bases separated the two germline ends. Germline V gene data show CDR1 as SGHTA and CDR2 as FQGNSA. The CDR3 contains 14 residues. The DNA for the CDR3 is TGTGCCAGCAGCTCGGGACTCCCCCACTACGAGCAGTACTTC. Residues: CASSSGLPHYEQYF.

The V gene is TRBV20-1, the J gene TRBJ2-3; D is ambiguous. Germline values: CDR1 DFQATT, CDR2 SNEGSKA (reference sequence). The CDR3 is 14 residues long. Trimming took off 4 bases at V and 2 bases at J, with 13 bases between the two ends. The DNA of the CDR3 is TGCAGTGCTACTGGTCTACCTAACACAGATACGCAGTATTTT. This codes for CSATGLPNTDTQYF.

The genes are TRBV6-2 or TRBV6-3 and TRBJ2-5; 7 bases are shared with TRBD1. Per germline, CDR1 MNHEY and CDR2 SVGEGT. J lost 5 bases, V lost 0 bases, and 6 bases had no gene match. CDR3 length: 15 amino acids. CDR3 in amino acids: CASSYSGTAVETQYF. Here the CDR3 DNA reads TGTGCCAGCAGTTACTCCGGGACAGCAGTGGAGACCCAGTACTTC.

The rearrangement links TRBV4-2 to TRBJ2-2; 8 positions agree with TRBD2. Germline V gene lookup returns CDR1 LGHNA and CDR2 YNFKEQ. The CDR3 runs 20 residues. V lost 1 base to trimming and J lost 0 bases; unmatched junction nucleotides: 13. The CDR3 DNA sequence: TGTGCCAGCAGCCAAGGGTCGGTAGCGCGGGGGGTTGCGAACACCGGGGAGCTGTTTTTT. It specifies CASSQGSVARGVANTGELFF.

The chain is built from TRBV4-1 and TRBJ1-2; D remains ambiguous. Germline V gene lookup returns CDR1 MGHRA and CDR2 YSYEKL. The CDR3 has 21 residues. V lost 1 base to trimming and J lost 1 base, with 28 bases between them. The CDR3 is CASSQVKLPSALTPNNYGYTF. The CDR3 DNA is TGCGCCAGCAGCCAAGTCAAGCTTCCCTCGGCTCTTACCCCCAATAACTATGGCTACACCTTC.

The gene calls are TRBV5-1 and TRBJ2-4; the match to TRBD2 covers 10 bases. CDR3 length: 15 amino acids. The V gene end was trimmed by 6 bases and the J gene end by 4 bases; junction bases not matched to a gene: 7. The germline V gene has CDR1 SGHRS and CDR2 YFSETQ. CDR3 in amino acids: CASTLAGVGKNIQYF. CDR3 nucleotides: TGCGCCAGCACCCTAGCGGGAGTTGGAAAAAACATTCAGTACTTC.

The V call is TRBV4-1, the J call TRBJ1-6; 7 bases agree with TRBD1. Per germline, CDR1 MGHRA and CDR2 YSYEKL. The V gene end was trimmed by 4 bases and the J gene end by 0 bases; junction bases not matched to a gene: 6. This CDR3 has 17 amino acids. The CDR3 region is CASSLWGQSSYNSPLHF. The CDR3, as DNA: TGCGCCAGCAGCCTTTGGGGACAGAGCTCCTATAATTCACCCCTCCACTTT.

This clonotype was recorded a few times. This rearrangement joins TRBV20-1 to TRBJ2-7; 7 positions match TRBD1. Per germline, CDR1 DFQATT and CDR2 SNEGSKA (reference sequence). After removal of 4 bases from V and 2 bases from J, the junction contained 2 bases not matched to a gene. The CDR3 consists of 12 residues. CDR3 sequence (DNA): TGCAGTGCTATCGGACAGGCCTACGAGCAGTACTTC. The encoded protein is CSAIGQAYEQYF.

This clonotype was seen a handful of times. The chain combines TRBV29-1 with TRBJ2-5; D may be TRBD2 (5 bases). CDR3 size: 13 residues. V lost 4 bases, J lost 2 bases, and 11 bases lay in between. From germline, CDR1 is SQVTM and CDR2 ANQGSEA. The CDR3 DNA is TGCAGCGTTGCGGGAAGGCTTCAAGAGACCCAGTACTTC. Amino acids: CSVAGRLQETQYF.

On this clonotype: A junction boundary mismatches the germline segment, possibly from a read error. The CDR3: CGASLRLAGVTGELFF. The CDR3 DNA reads TGCGGTGCTAGCCTAAGACTAGCGGGGGTCACCGGGGAGCTGTTTTTT. The chain has TRBV20-1 and TRBJ2-2; TRBD2 matches at 12 bases. The CDR3 loop spans 16 amino acids. CDR1 and CDR2 from the germline V gene are DFQATT and SNEGSKA (reference sequence).

J is TRBJ1-2 and V is TRBV5-1; D remains unclear. There are 16 residues in the CDR3. CDR1 and CDR2 (germline): SGHRS, YFSETQ. The V gene lost 0 bases and the J gene lost 4 bases, with 16 bases spanning the gap. CDR3 coding DNA: TGCGCCAGCAGCTTGGGAGTCCTGACCTTCTCCTATGGCTACACCTTC. Its translation is CASSLGVLTFSYGYTF.

This chain links TRBV12-3 or TRBV12-4 with TRBJ1-4, with TRBD1 matching 8 bases. The ends lost 6 bases at V and 4 bases at J; junction bases unmatched: 7. The CDR3 consists of 15 residues. The CDR3 DNA follows: TGTGCCAGCAGGACAGGGGCCCTGGGTAATGAAAAACTGTTTTTT. Translating it yields CASRTGALGNEKLFF.

This clonotype was detected a few times. CDR3 bases: TGCAGTGCCACGACTAGCGGGAGTGCCCTTCAAGAGACCCAGTACTTC. Translated: CSATTSGSALQETQYF. This chain links TRBV20-1 with TRBJ2-5; the match to TRBD2 covers 12 bases. Germline CDR1 reads DFQATT; CDR2 reads SNEGSKA (reference sequence). V trimming: 6 bases; J trimming: 2 bases; junction bases outside the gene matches: 10. The CDR3 spans 16 residues.

This clonotype was detected a few times. This chain links TRBV13 with TRBJ2-7, with TRBD2 matching 8 bases. The junction had 15 bases not matched to a gene; V was cut back by 5 bases and J by 0 bases. The CDR3 loop spans 18 amino acids. Germline V gives CDR1 PRHDT, CDR2 FYEKMQ (reference sequence). The DNA of the CDR3 is TGTGCCAGCAGCACAACTTCCCCGGGACTAGGGAACTCCTACGAGCAGTACTTC. It translates to CASSTTSPGLGNSYEQYF.

The CDR3 here is CATSRGIQGNTLSLHF. The DNA of the CDR3 is TGTGCCACCAGCAGGGGAATACAGGGAAACACTCTCTCCCTCCACTTT. The chain joins TRBV15 to TRBJ1-6; a possible D gene is TRBD1 (6 bases). CDR1 is LNHNV, CDR2 YYDKDF, per germline (reference sequence). The CDR3 runs to 16 residues. Trimming took 3 bases from V and 14 from J, leaving 23 bases between them.

V gene TRBV15 combines with J gene TRBJ2-7; tentatively, D is TRBD1 or TRBD2 (5 bases each). CDR1 and CDR2 from the germline V gene are LNHNV and YYDKDF (reference sequence). The V end lost 0 bases, the J end lost 4 bases, and 13 bases lay between the germline ends. The CDR3 consists of 15 residues. CDR3 sequence (DNA): TGTGCCACCAGCAGAGATGCCGGGACGGCTTACGAGCAGTACTTC. It translates to CATSRDAGTAYEQYF. Supplemented by reference TRBV15 and TRBJ2-7, the full variable domain reads DAMVIQNPRYQVTQFGKPVTLSCSQTLNHNVMYWYQQKSSQAPKLLFHYYDKDFNNEADTPDNFQSRRPNTSFCFLDIRSPGLGDTAMYLCATSRDAGTAYEQYFGPGTRLTVT.

This clonotype was found many times. The chain joins TRBV27 to TRBJ1-3; D ambiguous. The CDR3 runs 13 residues. CDR1 is MNHEY, CDR2 SMNVEV, per germline (reference sequence). Trimming removed 3 bases at V and 0 bases at J, with 3 bases between. The CDR3 here is CASSLDSGNTIYF. The CDR3 DNA sequence: TGTGCCAGCAGTTTGGACTCTGGAAACACCATATATTTT.

This rearrangement joins TRBV20-1 to TRBJ2-7; D not certain. Germline CDR1 and CDR2: DFQATT and SNEGSKA (reference sequence). This CDR3 spans 15 amino acids. Trimming shortened V by 0 bases and J by 1 base, and 13 bases separated the two germline ends. The CDR3 protein is CSARDPQGASYEQYF. CDR3 in DNA: TGCAGTGCTAGAGACCCTCAAGGAGCTTCCTACGAGCAGTACTTC.

Concerning this clonotype: Being one base from a much bigger clone, this may be a read error. V usage is TRBV29-1 and J usage is TRBJ2-5, with 7 positions matching TRBD1. V trimming: 0 bases; J trimming: 2 bases; junction bases outside the gene matches: 9. The length of the CDR3 is 16 residues. The V gene's germline CDR1 is SQVTM and CDR2 ANQGSEA. The CDR3 region has the DNA TGCAGCGTTGAAGATCGGGGACAGAGACTACAAGAGACCCAGTACTTC. Encoded protein: CSVEDRGQRLQETQYF.

There are many counts of this clonotype. The V call is TRBV5-1, the J call TRBJ1-4; 9 nucleotides align to TRBD1. The CDR3 has 14 residues. Germline CDR1 SGHRS, CDR2 YFSETQ. V lost 3 bases, J lost 7 bases, and 4 bases stayed unmatched. DNA of the CDR3: TGCGCCAGCAGCTCGGACAGGGGAGGTGAAAAACTGTTTTTT. As protein: CASSSDRGGEKLFF.

There are many counts of this clonotype. The V gene is TRBV7-2, the J gene TRBJ2-7; D unresolved. Trimming removed 1 base at V and 3 bases at J, with 7 bases between. The germline V gene encodes CDR1 SGHTA and CDR2 FQGNSA. The CDR3 is 13 amino acids. Here the CDR3 reads CASSLGVVYEQYF. CDR3 in DNA: TGTGCCAGCAGCTTAGGAGTAGTCTACGAGCAGTACTTC.

The chain has TRBV4-1 and TRBJ2-1, with D maybe TRBD2 (6 bases). The J call may not be correct, given that the DNA end is closer to TRBJ2-7. The CDR3 is 18 amino acids. Germline CDR1 and CDR2: MGHRA and YSYEKL. The CDR3 region is CASSQDGVLASSYNEQYF. CDR3 sequence (DNA): TGCGCCAGCAGCCAAGATGGGGTCCTAGCGAGCTCCTACAATGAGCAGTACTTC.